This T cell receptor (beta chain) is from a study of identical twins. Findings and limits, study-wide: The same donors were not followed; conclusions instead depended on cross-sectional statistical analysis.

This CDR3 has 16 amino acids. Germline CDR1 is LGHNA and CDR2 is YNFKEQ. V trimming: 0 bases; J trimming: 1 base; junction bases outside the gene matches: 6. Points on this clonotype: What it recognizes is unknown.

Template switching (which added a universal primer site) was used, and cDNA carried unique molecular identifiers. TCRdb passed the 5' RACE reads through MiXCR, listing each CDR3 protein once. The data show about 190,000 distinct CDR3 sequences, with roughly 15% seen just once and 40% held by the top ten. These data were also filed under a second study, of T cells expressing NK-cell markers.

The origin of this receptor is a woman aged 18-29 years in good health. This rearrangement joins TRBV4-2 to TRBJ2-7; TRBD2 aligns across 7 bases. The sample taken for sequencing was CD8+ T cells sorted from blood. The CDR3 sequence: CASSQENLAVSYEQYF. Written as DNA, the CDR3 is TGTGCCAGCAGCCAAGAAAACCTAGCGGTATCCTACGAGCAGTACTTC.